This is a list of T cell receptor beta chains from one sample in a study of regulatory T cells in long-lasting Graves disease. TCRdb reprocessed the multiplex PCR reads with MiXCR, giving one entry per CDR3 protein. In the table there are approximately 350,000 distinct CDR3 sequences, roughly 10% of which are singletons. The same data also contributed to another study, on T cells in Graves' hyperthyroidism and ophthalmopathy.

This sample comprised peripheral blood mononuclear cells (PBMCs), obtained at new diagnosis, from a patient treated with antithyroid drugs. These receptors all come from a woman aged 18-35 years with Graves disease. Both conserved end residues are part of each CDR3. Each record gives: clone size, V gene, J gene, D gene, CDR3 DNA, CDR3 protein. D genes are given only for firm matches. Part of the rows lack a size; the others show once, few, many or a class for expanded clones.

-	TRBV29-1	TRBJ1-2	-	TGCAGCGTTCTTCTGAATGGCTACACCTTC	CSVLLNGYTF
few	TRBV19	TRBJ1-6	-	TGTGCCAGTACCACGGACCCATATAATTCACCCCTCCACTTT	CASTTDPYNSPLHF
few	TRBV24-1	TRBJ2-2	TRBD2	TGTGCCACCAGGGGACTAGCGGGGGCCCTGATTAACACCGGGGAGCTGTTTTTT	CATRGLAGALINTGELFF
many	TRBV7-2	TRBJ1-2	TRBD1	TGTGCCAGCAGCACCACAGGGGCCCCTTATGGCTACACCTTC	CASSTTGAPYGYTF
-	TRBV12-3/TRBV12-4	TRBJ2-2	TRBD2	TGTGCCAGCAGTTTCTGGACTAGCGCGAACACCGGGGAGCTGTTTTTT	CASSFWTSANTGELFF
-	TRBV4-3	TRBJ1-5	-	TGCGCCAGCAGCCAAGATGGCGGGGAAAATCAGCCCCAGCATTTT	CASSQDGGENQPQHF
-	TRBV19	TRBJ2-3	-	TGTGCCAGTAGTCTCACTCGGGGGGCATCAGATACGCAGTATTTT	CASSLTRGASDTQYF
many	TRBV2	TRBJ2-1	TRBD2	TGTGCCAGCAGTCAGACTAGCGGGAGGTCCTACTCCTACAATGAGCAGTTCTTC	CASSQTSGRSYSYNEQFF
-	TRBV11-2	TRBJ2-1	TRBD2	TGTGCCAGCAGCTTAGCCGGGAGGTCCTACAATGAGCAGTTCTTC	CASSLAGRSYNEQFF
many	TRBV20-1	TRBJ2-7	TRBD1	TGCAGTGCGGACCCGGGACAGGGTTACGAGCAGTACTTC	CSADPGQGYEQYF
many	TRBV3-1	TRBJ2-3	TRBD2	TGTGCCAGCAGCCAAGTTTCGGCTAGCGGTCATAGCACAGATACGCAGTATTTT	CASSQVSASGHSTDTQYF
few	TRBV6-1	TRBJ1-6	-	TGTGCCAGCAGTCCCGGGACACCCTATAATTCACCCCTCCACTTT	CASSPGTPYNSPLHF
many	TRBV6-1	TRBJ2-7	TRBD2	TGTGCCAGCAGCAGGACTAGCTCCTACGAGCAGTACTTC	CASSRTSSYEQYF
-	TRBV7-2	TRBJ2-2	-	TGTGCCAGCAGCTTGGTCGAGACGGACGGGGAGCTGTTTTTT	CASSLVETDGELFF